This TCR beta chain is from a study of blood T cell repertoires in COVID-19. Study overall: There were acute and convalescent COVID-19 samples, and they came from the United States, Italy and Spain.

The repertoire was sequenced with immunoSEQ multiplex PCR; TCRdb's copy has only in-frame clones and lacks some. The top ten clones hold approximately 5% of a sample with about 150,000 clones, 80% of them seen once. The germline gives CDR1 LGHDT, CDR2 YNNKEL (reference sequence). Trimming took 4 bases from V and 5 from J, leaving 9 bases between them. This CDR3 has 13 amino acids. This clone occurred once. The chain combines TRBV3-1 (or the pseudogene TRBV3-2) with TRBJ1-5; D might be TRBD1 (5 bases). The sample was peripheral blood. The source of this sequence is a woman aged 50 to 60 with acute or convalescent COVID-19. For the CDR3, the DNA is TGTGCCAGCAGCCGCCCCAGGGATCAGCCCCAGCATTTT. Amino acid sequence: CASSRPRDQPQHF.